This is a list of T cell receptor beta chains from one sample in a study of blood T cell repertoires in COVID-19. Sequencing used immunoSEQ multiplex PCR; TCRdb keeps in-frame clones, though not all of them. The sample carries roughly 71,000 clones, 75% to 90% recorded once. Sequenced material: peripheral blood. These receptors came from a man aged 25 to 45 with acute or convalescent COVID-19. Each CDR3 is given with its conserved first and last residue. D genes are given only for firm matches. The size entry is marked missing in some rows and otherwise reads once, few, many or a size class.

CDR3: CASSPSGGTIEVTEAFF
DNA: TGTGCCAGCAGCCCCTCGGGAGGCACCATAGAGGTCACTGAAGCTTTCTTT
V: TRBV7-9
size: NA
length: 17
D: NA
J: TRBJ1-1

CDR3: CASSFGQNTEAFF
DNA: TGTGCCAGCAGTTTCGGACAGAACACTGAAGCTTTCTTT
V: TRBV6-5
size: few
length: 13
D: NA
J: TRBJ1-1

CDR3: CASSVPLAGYTDTQYF
DNA: TGCGCCAGCAGCGTGCCCCTAGCGGGATACACAGATACGCAGTATTTT
V: TRBV5-1
size: NA
length: 16
D: TRBD2
J: TRBJ2-3

CDR3: CASSLAGSRFVGTQYF
DNA: TGTGCCAGCAGCTTGGCGGGGTCCCGTTTCGTGGGGACGCAGTATTTT
V: TRBV5-4
size: NA
length: 16
D: NA
J: TRBJ2-3

CDR3: CASSLGGRDTEAFF
DNA: TGTGCCAGCAGCCTTGGGGGGAGGGACACTGAAGCTTTCTTT
V: TRBV3-1/TRBV3-2
size: NA
length: 14
D: NA
J: TRBJ1-1

CDR3: CASTRRSYGYTF
DNA: TGTGCCAGCACTAGGAGGAGCTATGGCTACACCTTC
V: TRBV28
size: NA
length: 12
D: NA
J: TRBJ1-2

CDR3: CASSYGTNNEQFF
DNA: TGTGCCAGCAGTTACGGGACTAATAATGAGCAGTTCTTC
V: TRBV6-5
size: NA
length: 13
D: TRBD2
J: TRBJ2-1

CDR3: CASSLVTGQSTDTQYF
DNA: TGTGCCAGCAGCTTAGTAACAGGACAAAGCACAGATACGCAGTATTTT
V: TRBV7-8
size: NA
length: 16
D: NA
J: TRBJ2-3

CDR3: CASSPWQGVKLFF
DNA: TGCGCCAGCAGCCCCTGGCAGGGGGTAAAACTGTTTTTT
V: TRBV4-1
size: NA
length: 13
D: TRBD1
J: TRBJ1-4

CDR3: CSVATGPGNTIYF
DNA: TGCAGCGTTGCGACAGGGCCTGGAAACACCATATATTTT
V: TRBV29-1
size: NA
length: 13
D: TRBD1
J: TRBJ1-3

CDR3: CASSPGHYTEAFF
DNA: TGTGCCAGCAGCCCGGGACACTACACTGAAGCTTTCTTT
V: TRBV6-5
size: NA
length: 13
D: NA
J: TRBJ1-1

CDR3: CASSPFQGEPNYGYTF
DNA: TGCGCCAGCAGCCCGTTCCAGGGGGAACCTAACTATGGCTACACCTTC
V: TRBV5-1
size: NA
length: 16
D: TRBD1
J: TRBJ1-2

CDR3: CASNAGGSGNTIYF
DNA: TGTGCCAGCAACGCGGGGGGTTCTGGAAACACCATATATTTT
V: TRBV6-5
size: NA
length: 14
D: NA
J: TRBJ1-3

CDR3: CASSNGQPQHF
DNA: TGTGCCAGTAGTAACGGTCAGCCCCAGCATTTT
V: TRBV19
size: once
length: 11
D: NA
J: TRBJ1-5

CDR3: CASSQGQLNNQPQHF
DNA: TGTGCCAGCTCCCAGGGACAGCTGAATAATCAGCCCCAGCATTTT
V: TRBV18
size: NA
length: 15
D: TRBD1
J: TRBJ1-5

CDR3: CASQRDYQETQYF
DNA: TGTGCCAGTCAAAGGGACTACCAAGAGACCCAGTACTTC
V: TRBV19
size: once
length: 13
D: NA
J: TRBJ2-5

CDR3: CASSGEGFTEAFF
DNA: TGTGCCAGCAGCGGCGAGGGTTTCACTGAAGCTTTCTTT
V: TRBV9
size: NA
length: 13
D: NA
J: TRBJ1-1

CDR3: CASSYSRRNRGNTIYF
DNA: TGTGCCAGCAGTTACTCGCGGCGCAACCGTGGAAACACCATATATTTT
V: TRBV6-5
size: once
length: 16
D: NA
J: TRBJ1-3

CDR3: CASSRLTVEAFF
DNA: TGTGCCAGCAGTCGACTGACAGTTGAAGCTTTCTTT
V: TRBV12-3/TRBV12-4
size: NA
length: 12
D: NA
J: TRBJ1-1

CDR3: CASSRDLWGEQYF
DNA: TGTGCCAGCAGCCGGGATTTGTGGGGCGAGCAGTACTTC
V: TRBV6-5
size: NA
length: 13
D: NA
J: TRBJ2-7

CDR3: CASRTSGSGETQYF
DNA: TGCGCCAGCAGGACTAGCGGGAGTGGGGAGACCCAGTACTTC
V: TRBV5-1
size: NA
length: 14
D: TRBD2
J: TRBJ2-5

CDR3: CASSRISLAGRNEQFF
DNA: TGCGCCAGCAGCCGAATTAGCCTAGCGGGACGTAATGAGCAGTTCTTC
V: TRBV4-1
size: NA
length: 16
D: TRBD2
J: TRBJ2-1

CDR3: CASSVGQGSDTQYF
DNA: TGTGCCAGCAGCGTTGGACAGGGGTCAGATACGCAGTATTTT
V: TRBV9
size: NA
length: 14
D: TRBD1
J: TRBJ2-3

CDR3: CASSLAWENPNEKLFF
DNA: TGTGCCAGCAGCTTAGCGTGGGAGAATCCCAATGAAAAACTGTTTTTT
V: TRBV7-9
size: NA
length: 16
D: NA
J: TRBJ1-4

CDR3: CASSPTGGADGYTF
DNA: TGTGCCAGCAGTCCTACAGGGGGCGCGGATGGCTACACCTTC
V: TRBV25-1
size: NA
length: 14
D: TRBD1
J: TRBJ1-2

CDR3: CASSRVSMYNEQFF
DNA: TGTGCCAGCAGCCGGGTGTCGATGTACAATGAGCAGTTCTTC
V: TRBV2
size: NA
length: 14
D: NA
J: TRBJ2-1

CDR3: CASSLGTGSNEQFF
DNA: TGTGCCAGCAGCCTGGGGACAGGATCCAATGAGCAGTTCTTC
V: TRBV9
size: NA
length: 14
D: TRBD1
J: TRBJ2-1

CDR3: CSARGGGYTF
DNA: TGCAGTGCTCGCGGAGGGGGCTACACCTTC
V: TRBV20-1
size: NA
length: 10
D: NA
J: TRBJ1-2

CDR3: CASTATPGQGNNEQFF
DNA: TGTGCCAGCACCGCAACTCCGGGACAGGGAAACAATGAGCAGTTCTTC
V: TRBV27
size: NA
length: 16
D: TRBD1
J: TRBJ2-1

CDR3: CASTKGQGGSYNSPLHF
DNA: TGTGCCAGCACCAAGGGACAGGGAGGGTCCTATAATTCACCCCTCCACTTT
V: TRBV27
size: NA
length: 17
D: TRBD1
J: TRBJ1-6

CDR3: CASSLNRGEPQHF
DNA: TGTGCCAGCAGCCTAAACAGGGGGGAGCCCCAGCATTTT
V: TRBV5-4
size: NA
length: 13
D: TRBD1
J: TRBJ1-5

CDR3: CASSQDIGVNTIYF
DNA: TGTGCCAGCAGCCAAGATATCGGAGTAAACACCATATATTTT
V: TRBV3-1/TRBV3-2
size: NA
length: 14
D: NA
J: TRBJ1-3

CDR3: CASSLPVAGDTGELFF
DNA: TGTGCCAGCAGTTTACCTGTGGCGGGGGACACCGGGGAGCTGTTTTTT
V: TRBV28
size: NA
length: 16
D: TRBD2
J: TRBJ2-2

CDR3: CASSNFSGNQETQYF
DNA: TGTGCCAGCAGCAATTTTAGCGGGAACCAAGAGACCCAGTACTTC
V: TRBV3-1/TRBV3-2
size: NA
length: 15
D: TRBD2
J: TRBJ2-5

CDR3: CASRISDRVTGNTIYF
DNA: TGCGCCAGCAGAATCTCGGACAGGGTCACGGGAAACACCATATATTTT
V: TRBV5-1
size: NA
length: 16
D: TRBD1
J: TRBJ1-3

CDR3: CASSIARAKNIQYF
DNA: TGTGCCAGTAGTATAGCCAGAGCCAAAAACATTCAGTACTTC
V: TRBV19
size: NA
length: 14
D: NA
J: TRBJ2-4

CDR3: CASSPNGQGGSYEQYF
DNA: TGTGCCAGCAGCCCGAACGGACAGGGAGGATCCTACGAGCAGTACTTC
V: TRBV27
size: NA
length: 16
D: TRBD1
J: TRBJ2-7

CDR3: CAISSQGASTEAFF
DNA: TGTGCCATCAGTTCACAGGGGGCGAGCACTGAAGCTTTCTTT
V: TRBV10-3
size: NA
length: 14
D: TRBD1
J: TRBJ1-1

CDR3: CASSSRTGGSDSSTDTQYF
DNA: TGTGCCAGCAGCTCCCGGACGGGGGGGTCCGATTCTAGCACAGATACGCAGTATTTT
V: TRBV7-9
size: few
length: 19
D: TRBD2
J: TRBJ2-3

CDR3: CSVEKGLGPNTEAFF
DNA: TGCAGCGTTGAAAAGGGGTTAGGGCCGAACACTGAAGCTTTCTTT
V: TRBV29-1
size: NA
length: 15
D: NA
J: TRBJ1-1

CDR3: CASSLDRNGYTF
DNA: TGTGCCAGCAGCTTAGACAGGAATGGCTACACCTTC
V: TRBV5-4
size: NA
length: 12
D: NA
J: TRBJ1-2

CDR3: CASSLFGELAKNIQYF
DNA: TGTGCCAGCAGCTTGTTCGGGGAGTTAGCCAAAAACATTCAGTACTTC
V: TRBV5-4
size: NA
length: 16
D: NA
J: TRBJ2-4

CDR3: CASSMDRGVPQHF
DNA: TGTGCCAGCAGCATGGACAGGGGAGTGCCCCAGCATTTT
V: TRBV7-2
size: NA
length: 13
D: TRBD1
J: TRBJ1-5

CDR3: CASSLKRDSYTF
DNA: TGCGCCAGCAGCTTGAAGAGGGATAGCTACACCTTC
V: TRBV5-1
size: NA
length: 12
D: NA
J: TRBJ1-2

CDR3: CASSSYDRGRTEAFF
DNA: TGTGCCAGCAGCTCCTACGACAGGGGACGCACTGAAGCTTTCTTT
V: TRBV27
size: few
length: 15
D: TRBD1
J: TRBJ1-1

CDR3: CASSLGAGEQFF
DNA: TGTGCCAGCAGCTTAGGCGCGGGCGAGCAGTTCTTC
V: TRBV11-2
size: NA
length: 12
D: NA
J: TRBJ2-1

CDR3: CASSSRLSSGNTIYF
DNA: TGTGCCAGCAGTTCCCGACTGTCCTCTGGAAACACCATATATTTT
V: TRBV6-2/TRBV6-3
size: NA
length: 15
D: NA
J: TRBJ1-3

CDR3: CASRQGQNTEAFF
DNA: TGCGCCAGCAGACAGGGGCAGAACACTGAAGCTTTCTTT
V: TRBV4-1
size: NA
length: 13
D: TRBD1
J: TRBJ1-1

CDR3: CASSDPGTGNTEAFF
DNA: TGTGCCAGCAGTGACCCCGGGACAGGGAACACTGAAGCTTTCTTT
V: TRBV6-1
size: NA
length: 15
D: TRBD1
J: TRBJ1-1

CDR3: CASSGGTTEAFF
DNA: TGTGCCAGCAGCGGAGGGACTACTGAAGCTTTCTTT
V: TRBV3-1/TRBV3-2
size: few
length: 12
D: NA
J: TRBJ1-1